This TCR beta chain is from a study of blood T cells in healthy people across ages (dated by TCRdb to between 2014 and 2017). Looking at the study overall: Template switching captured roughly one uniquely barcoded TCR beta cDNA molecule per two T cells in model experiments. Donors were grouped into four age groups: young (average approximately 16 years), middle-aged (over 35), aged (around 66) and long-lived (approximately 78). Using deep sequencing normalized with unique cDNA molecular identifiers, the study measured how TCR beta repertoire diversity changes with age. To avoid experimental bias, donors of different ages were spread randomly across the sequencing lanes. Using the same blood draw, the study looked at two additional independent replicas of 1 million unique cDNA reads for two donors, one aged 18 to 30 and the other aged 80 or older. Study-level results and caveats: Estimates of total diversity based on one million sequenced T cells were regarded as lower bounds and as underestimates. Observed TCR beta diversity per million T cells fell roughly linearly with age, and a significant reduction was already apparent by age approximately 41. The long-lived group showed more naive CD4+ T cells, fewer expanded clones and increased TCR diversity than the aged group, suggesting age selection. Bulk unsorted PBMC profiling prevented conclusive comparison of naive and antigen-experienced compartments. A strong correlation was found between observed TCR beta diversity and the percentage of naive T cells measured by flow cytometry. The CMV infection status of donors was not known, potentially confounding age-related changes in expanded clonotypes.

The CDR3 starts with the cysteine, ends with the phenylalanine, and has 15 residues. The read is trimmed to its CDR3 DNA, 45 bases read in frame from base 1. CDR1 and CDR2 are drawn from the germline V gene: SNHLY, FYNNEI. This clonotype was detected a few times. The clone's antigen remains unknown. It has no much larger one-base neighbor in the sample; base qualities were not kept. Receptors were amplified or captured by 5' RACE. Sequencing was performed on an Illumina HiSeq 2500. The second PCR ran for roughly 7 to 11 cycles and used a J-beta primer mix along with a sample-barcoded 5' primer. A unique molecular identifier was introduced onto each TCR beta cDNA molecule by a template-switch 5' adaptor carrying 12 random nucleotides. Each sample yielded at least 3 million CDR3-containing paired-end reads. First-strand cDNA synthesis was performed from all RNA using the Mint cDNA synthesis kit, with priming by a TRBC-specific oligonucleotide. Following uracil-DNA glycosylase treatment, all cDNA underwent a first 18-cycle PCR with the universal primers M1SS and BC2_uni_R. The authors' analysis ran thus. For normalization, 1 million high-quality reads were randomly selected from each sample, with every read carrying a distinct molecular identifier. Instead of being binned into consensus sequences, reads with shared molecular identifiers were discarded. MiTCR, set to a Q25 quality threshold and the strictest error-elimination algorithm, was used for CDR3 identification, clonotype clustering and error correction. A nonparametric unseen species model with Euler transformation was used to estimate lower-bound total TCR beta diversity. TCRdb handled the public reads itself, with Q25 trimming in fastp and clone calling in MiXCR, and kept productive beta chains. Rows with a matching CDR3 protein are joined into one entry that keeps the most common DNA and genes. The V and J calls and clone size are TCRdb's, not the authors'. In all, the sample holds about 1.5 million distinct CDR3 sequences, and around 40% of those were seen once. The top ten constitute around 4% of the sample.

Systemically healthy Caucasian individuals from Russia, 35 to 40 in total and aged roughly 6 to 90 years, were included as donors. Each donor gave roughly 9.5 milliliters of peripheral blood, collected into EDTA-treated Vacutainer tubes. Ficoll-Paque density-gradient centrifugation was used to isolate PBMCs, with at least 7 million per sample. Total RNA was extracted from PBMCs with Trizol reagent, with at least 6 micrograms obtained per sample. Naive CD45RAhigh/CD27high T cell percentages were measured by flow cytometry on a PBMC aliquot from every donor. The chain was built from TRBV2 and TRBJ2-7, with 12 bases in between that match TRBD2. The J call is in doubt because the DNA end fits TRBJ2-5 better. This TCR came from a woman between 18 and 29 years old in good health. Sequencing was carried out using blood. The CDR3 corresponds to CASSGLAGAQETQYF. The nucleotide sequence reads as follows: TGTGCCAGCAGTGGACTAGCGGGGGCCCAAGAGACCCAGTACTTC.